The entry that follows covers one TCR beta chain sequence. Its cognate antigen is unknown. In TCRdb, the reads were re-called with MiXCR into one record per CDR3 protein. The sample lists around 450,000 distinct CDR3 sequences; 30% to 40% were seen once. This CDR3 has 16 residues. After removal of 7 bases from V and 2 bases from J, the junction contained 12 bases not matched to a gene. These data come from a study of T cell repertoires in cytomegalovirus infection. The wider study: Carrying CMV and the relevant HLA type showed in public TCR beta signatures. The study's findings and limits: The ex vivo response showed dominance by HLA-C-restricted CMV-specific TCR beta clonotypes.

The sequence derives from a human donor in good health (CMV status not recorded). Some clones in this sample may be carry-over from other donors' samples. The gene calls are TRBV12-3 or TRBV12-4 and TRBJ2-5, with TRBD2 matching 8 bases. Sequenced material: PBMCs. CDR3 in amino acids: CASTHLLAETQETQYF. Here the CDR3 DNA reads TGTGCCAGCACCCACCTACTAGCGGAGACTCAAGAGACCCAGTACTTC.